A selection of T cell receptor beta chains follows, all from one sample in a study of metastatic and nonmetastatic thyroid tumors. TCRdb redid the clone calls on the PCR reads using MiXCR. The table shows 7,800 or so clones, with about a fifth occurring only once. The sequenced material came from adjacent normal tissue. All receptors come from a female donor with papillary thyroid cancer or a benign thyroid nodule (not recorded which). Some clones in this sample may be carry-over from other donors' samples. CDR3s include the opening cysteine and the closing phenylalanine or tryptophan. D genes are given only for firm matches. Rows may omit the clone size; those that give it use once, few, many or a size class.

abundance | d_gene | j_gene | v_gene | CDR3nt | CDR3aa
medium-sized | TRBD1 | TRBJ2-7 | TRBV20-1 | TGCAGTGCCTTACAGGGGGCCTCCTACGAGCAGTACTTC | CSALQGASYEQYF
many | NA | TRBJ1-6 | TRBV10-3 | TGTGCCATCAGTGAGTCGTGGGGGGAGGGTTCACCCCTCCACTTT | CAISESWGEGSPLHF
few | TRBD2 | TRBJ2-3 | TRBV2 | TGTGCCAGCAATAGCGGGAGAGGGTTAGATACGCAGTATTTT | CASNSGRGLDTQYF
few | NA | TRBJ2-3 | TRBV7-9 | TGTGCCAGCATGGCGGATACGCAGTATTTT | CASMADTQYF
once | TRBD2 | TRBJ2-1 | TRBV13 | TGTGCCAGCAGCTCGGGACTAGCGGGAGAGGGGAATGAGCAGTTCTTC | CASSSGLAGEGNEQFF
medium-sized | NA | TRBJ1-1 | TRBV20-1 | TGCAGTGCACGGGGTAGGTCCTATGAAGCTTTCTTT | CSARGRSYEAFF
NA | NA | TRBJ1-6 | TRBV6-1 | TGTGCCAGCAGTGTCAAGGATAATTCACCCCTCCACTTT | CASSVKDNSPLHF
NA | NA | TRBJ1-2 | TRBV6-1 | TGTGCCAGCGTAGGGGTCTACAAGTATGGCTACACCTTC | CASVGVYKYGYTF
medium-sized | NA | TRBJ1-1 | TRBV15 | TGTGCCACCAGCAGAGAACGAAGGCACACTGAAGCTTTCTTT | CATSRERRHTEAFF
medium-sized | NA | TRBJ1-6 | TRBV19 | TGTGCCAGTAAGGACGGCCTTAATTCACCCCTCCACTTT | CASKDGLNSPLHF
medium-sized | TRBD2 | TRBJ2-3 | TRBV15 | TGTGCCACCAGGGACCGGGACTACCTCACAGATACGCAGTATTTT | CATRDRDYLTDTQYF
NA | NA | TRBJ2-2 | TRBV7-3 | TGTGCCAGCAGCTTAGTCGGGCAGGCGAGGACCGGGGAGCTGTTTTTT | CASSLVGQARTGELFF
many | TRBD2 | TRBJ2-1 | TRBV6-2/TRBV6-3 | TGTGCCAGCAGCTTTCGGGGGGGTTCCTACAATGAGCAGTTCTTC | CASSFRGGSYNEQFF
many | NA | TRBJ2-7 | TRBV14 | TGTGCCAGCAGCCATGGCTCCCCCCGCGAGCAGTACTTC | CASSHGSPREQYF
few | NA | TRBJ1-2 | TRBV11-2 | TGTGCCAGCAGCTTAGGCAGACAGTTCTGGGGCGGCTACACCTTC | CASSLGRQFWGGYTF
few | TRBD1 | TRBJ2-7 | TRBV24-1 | TGTGCCACCAGCCCTGGACAGGGGGCGTCCTACGAGCAGTACTTC | CATSPGQGASYEQYF
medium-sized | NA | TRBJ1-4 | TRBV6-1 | TGTGCCAGCAGGCTACGTCTTGGGAATGAAAAACTGTTTTTT | CASRLRLGNEKLFF
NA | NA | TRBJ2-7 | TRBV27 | TGTGCCAGCGGGAGGAGCCCCTACGAGCAGTACTTC | CASGRSPYEQYF
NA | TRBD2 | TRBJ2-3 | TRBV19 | TGTGCCAGTAGTAGGGGCGGGAGGGCCGTTAGTACAGATACGCAGTATTTT | CASSRGGRAVSTDTQYF
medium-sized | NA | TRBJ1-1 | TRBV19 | TGTGCCAGTAGTAACCCCCCGACTGAAGCTTTCTTT | CASSNPPTEAFF
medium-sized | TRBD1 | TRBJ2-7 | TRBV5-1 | TGCGCCAGCAGCTTGGAGGGACAGGGAAACGAGCAGTACTTC | CASSLEGQGNEQYF
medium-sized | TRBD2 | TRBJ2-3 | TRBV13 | TGTGCCAGCAGCCCGGGACTAGCGGGCACAGATACGCAGTATTTT | CASSPGLAGTDTQYF
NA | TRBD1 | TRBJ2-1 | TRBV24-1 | TGTGCCACCAGTGATACCGCCGGGACAGGGCTCTACAATGAGCAGTTCTTC | CATSDTAGTGLYNEQFF
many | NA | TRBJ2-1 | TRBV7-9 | TGTGCCAGCAGCTTAGGGACGAGCTCCTACAATGAGCAGTTCTTC | CASSLGTSSYNEQFF
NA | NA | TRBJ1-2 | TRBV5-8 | TGTGCCAGCACCCTACAGGGAGTAGATGGCTACACCTTC | CASTLQGVDGYTF